The T cell receptor (beta chain) described here comes from a study of cytomegalovirus exposure and HLA in healthy donors. Across the whole study: There were about 85 million unique TCRs (from HLA-typed donors) in an early data release.

CDR3 length equals 13 residues. Germline CDR1 reads SNHLY; CDR2 reads FYNNEI. V was shortened by 5 bases and J by 10 bases, with 17 bases between the two germline ends. The PCR used 60 Vbeta and 13 Jbeta primers. Libraries were prepared by immunoSEQ multiplex PCR; TCRdb keeps only in-frame clonotypes and omits some of them. The profile shows around 190,000 clones, nearly 80% of them singletons. Study-wide results and caveats: Beyond CMV serostatus, there was no information to go on about immune exposure.

As concerns this clone: What it binds is unknown.

The chain links TRBV2 to TRBJ1-1, with D hard to call. The receptor was isolated from a female donor in good health and CMV-seronegative. The sequencing input was PBMCs. CDR3 nucleotides: TGTGCCAGCAGTCGATCCCGCGCCGAACTAGCTTTCTTT. Translating gives CASSRSRAELAFF.